This T cell receptor (beta chain) derives from a study of blood T cell repertoires in COVID-19. Study overall: In each case, the material was cDNA or gDNA derived from T cells, B-cell-depleted T cells, or PBMCs.

The data were produced by immunoSEQ multiplex PCR, yet TCRdb's version contains in-frame clones alone and is incomplete. The repertoire has just over 300,000 clones, approximately 90% of them found once; the top ten carry just under 9%. Residents of 24 US areas, aged roughly 18 to 95 years, made up the participants. Self-reported history from a screening survey and questionnaire set each donor's cohort. V shed 1 base and J 4 bases; nucleotides not matched to a gene: 7. The V gene's germline CDR1 is SGHAT and CDR2 FQNNGV. This CDR3 contains 16 residues. This chain links TRBV11-2 with TRBJ2-1, with 7 bases aligning to TRBD2. This sequence was found in a young woman who had recovered from COVID-19. Sample: PBMCs or T cells enriched from blood (not recorded which). The CDR3 DNA reads as TGTGCCAGCAGCTTAGGCGTGGAGCGGGGATACAATGAGCAGTTCTTC. Its translation is CASSLGVERGYNEQFF.